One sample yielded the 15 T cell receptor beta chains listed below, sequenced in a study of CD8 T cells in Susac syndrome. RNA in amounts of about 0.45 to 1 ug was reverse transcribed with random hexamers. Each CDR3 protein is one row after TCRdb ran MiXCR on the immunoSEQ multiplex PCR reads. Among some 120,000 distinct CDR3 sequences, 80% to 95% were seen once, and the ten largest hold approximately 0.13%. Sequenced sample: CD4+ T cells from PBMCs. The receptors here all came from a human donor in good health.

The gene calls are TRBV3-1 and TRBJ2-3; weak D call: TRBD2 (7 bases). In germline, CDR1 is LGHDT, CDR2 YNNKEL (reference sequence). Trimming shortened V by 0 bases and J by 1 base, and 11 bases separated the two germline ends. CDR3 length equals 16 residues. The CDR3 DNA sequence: TGTGCCAGCAGCCAAGACCCGGGGGGCGGCACAGATACGCAGTATTTT. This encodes CASSQDPGGGTDTQYF.

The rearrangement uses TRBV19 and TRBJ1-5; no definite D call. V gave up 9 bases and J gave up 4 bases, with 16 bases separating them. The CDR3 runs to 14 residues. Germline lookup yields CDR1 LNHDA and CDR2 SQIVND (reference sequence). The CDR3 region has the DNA TGTGCCAGCAGGAAGCCCCAGGTTAATCAGCCCCAGCATTTT. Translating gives CASRKPQVNQPQHF.

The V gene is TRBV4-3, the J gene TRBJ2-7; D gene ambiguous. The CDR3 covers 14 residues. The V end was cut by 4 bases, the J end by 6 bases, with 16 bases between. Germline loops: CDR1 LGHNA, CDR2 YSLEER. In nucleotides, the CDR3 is TGCGCCAGCAGCCGAGCCCGAGATGGGATCGAGCAGTACTTC. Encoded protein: CASSRARDGIEQYF.

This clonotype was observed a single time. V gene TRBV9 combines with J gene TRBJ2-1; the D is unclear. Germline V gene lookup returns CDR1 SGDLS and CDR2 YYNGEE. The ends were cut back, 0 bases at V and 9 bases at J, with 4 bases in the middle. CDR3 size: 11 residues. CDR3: CASSVAGEQFF. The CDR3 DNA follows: TGTGCCAGCAGCGTAGCGGGTGAGCAGTTCTTC.

CDR3 bases: TGTGCCAGCGGTAGAGGGGAGGCCTATGGCTACACCTTC. This codes for CASGRGEAYGYTF. V is TRBV2 and J is TRBJ1-2; perhaps TRBD1 as D (5 bases). Trimming removed 8 bases at V and 4 bases at J, with 14 bases between. CDR1 is SNHLY, CDR2 FYNNEI, per germline. The length of the CDR3 is 13 residues.

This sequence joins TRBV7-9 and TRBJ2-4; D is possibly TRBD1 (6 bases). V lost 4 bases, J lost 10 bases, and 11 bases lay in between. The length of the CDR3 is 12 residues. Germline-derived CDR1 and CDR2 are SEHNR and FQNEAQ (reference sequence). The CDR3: CASSSGQSIQYF. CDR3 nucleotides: TGTGCCAGCAGCTCTGGACAGTCGATTCAGTACTTC.

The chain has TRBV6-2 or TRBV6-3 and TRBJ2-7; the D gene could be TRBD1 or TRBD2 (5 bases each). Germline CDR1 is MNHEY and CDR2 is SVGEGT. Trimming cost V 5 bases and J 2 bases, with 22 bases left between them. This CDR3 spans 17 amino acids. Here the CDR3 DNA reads TGTGCCAGCAGTAAGCTTGAGAGGCCGGGACCTACCTACGAGCAGTACTTC. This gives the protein CASSKLERPGPTYEQYF.

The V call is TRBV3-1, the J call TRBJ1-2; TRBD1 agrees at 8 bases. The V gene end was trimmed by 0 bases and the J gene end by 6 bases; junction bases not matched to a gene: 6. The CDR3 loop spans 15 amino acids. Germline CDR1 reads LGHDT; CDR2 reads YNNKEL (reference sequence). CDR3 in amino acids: CASSQDNSGGDGYTF. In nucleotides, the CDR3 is TGTGCCAGCAGCCAAGATAATTCAGGGGGCGATGGCTACACCTTC.

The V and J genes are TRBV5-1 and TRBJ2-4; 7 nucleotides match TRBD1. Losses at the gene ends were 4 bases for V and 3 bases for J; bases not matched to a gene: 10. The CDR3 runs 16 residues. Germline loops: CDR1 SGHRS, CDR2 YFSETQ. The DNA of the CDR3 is TGCGCCAGCAGCGCTCGACAGGGTGAGGGCAAAAACATTCAGTACTTC. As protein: CASSARQGEGKNIQYF.

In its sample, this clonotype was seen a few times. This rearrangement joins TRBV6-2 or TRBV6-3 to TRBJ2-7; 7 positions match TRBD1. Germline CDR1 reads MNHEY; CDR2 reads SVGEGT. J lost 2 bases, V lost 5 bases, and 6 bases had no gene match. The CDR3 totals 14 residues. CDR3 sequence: CASSPSGQTYEQYF. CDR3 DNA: TGTGCCAGCAGTCCCTCGGGACAGACCTACGAGCAGTACTTC.

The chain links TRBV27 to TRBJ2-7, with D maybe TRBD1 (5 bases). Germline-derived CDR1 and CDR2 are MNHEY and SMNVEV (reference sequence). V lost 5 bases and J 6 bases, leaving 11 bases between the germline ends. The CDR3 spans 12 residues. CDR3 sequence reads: CASSAPGREQYF. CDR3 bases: TGTGCCAGCAGTGCCCCAGGGCGCGAGCAGTACTTC.

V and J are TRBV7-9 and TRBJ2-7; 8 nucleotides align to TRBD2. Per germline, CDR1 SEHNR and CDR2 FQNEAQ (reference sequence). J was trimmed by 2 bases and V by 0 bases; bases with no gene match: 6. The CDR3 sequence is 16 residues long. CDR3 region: CASSLAWREEAYEQYF. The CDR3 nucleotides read TGTGCCAGCAGCTTAGCCTGGCGGGAGGAGGCCTACGAGCAGTACTTC.

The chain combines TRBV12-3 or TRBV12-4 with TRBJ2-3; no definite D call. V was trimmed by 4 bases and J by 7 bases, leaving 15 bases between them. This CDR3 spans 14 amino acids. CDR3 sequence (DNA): TGTGCCAGCAGTTCTACGGCCAACCTAAATACGCAGTATTTT. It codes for CASSSTANLNTQYF.

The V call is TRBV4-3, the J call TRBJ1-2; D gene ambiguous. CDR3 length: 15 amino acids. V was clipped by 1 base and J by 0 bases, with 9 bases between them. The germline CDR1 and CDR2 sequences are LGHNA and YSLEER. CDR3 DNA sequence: TGCGCCAGCAGCCAAGGGTTTACAGCTAACTATGGCTACACCTTC. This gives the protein CASSQGFTANYGYTF.

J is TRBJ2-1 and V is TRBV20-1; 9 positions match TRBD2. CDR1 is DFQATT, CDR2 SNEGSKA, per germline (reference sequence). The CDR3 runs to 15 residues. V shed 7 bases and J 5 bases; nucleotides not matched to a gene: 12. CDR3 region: CSGPLAGGPDNEQFF. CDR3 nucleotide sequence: TGCAGTGGGCCCCTCGCGGGGGGGCCTGACAATGAGCAGTTCTTC.